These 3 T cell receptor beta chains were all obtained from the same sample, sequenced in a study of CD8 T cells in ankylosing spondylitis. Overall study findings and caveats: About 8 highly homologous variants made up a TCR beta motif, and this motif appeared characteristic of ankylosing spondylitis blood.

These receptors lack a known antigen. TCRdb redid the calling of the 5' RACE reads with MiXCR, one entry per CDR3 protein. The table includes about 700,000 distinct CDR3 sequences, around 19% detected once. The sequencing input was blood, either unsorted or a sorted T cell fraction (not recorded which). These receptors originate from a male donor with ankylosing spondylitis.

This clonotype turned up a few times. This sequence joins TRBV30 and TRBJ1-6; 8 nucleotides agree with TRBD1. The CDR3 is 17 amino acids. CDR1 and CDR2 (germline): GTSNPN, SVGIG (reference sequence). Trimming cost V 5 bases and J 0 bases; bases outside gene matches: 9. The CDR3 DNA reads TGTGCCTGGTCGGGACAGGTCATAAGCTCCTATAATTCACCCCTCCACTTT. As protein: CAWSGQVISSYNSPLHF.

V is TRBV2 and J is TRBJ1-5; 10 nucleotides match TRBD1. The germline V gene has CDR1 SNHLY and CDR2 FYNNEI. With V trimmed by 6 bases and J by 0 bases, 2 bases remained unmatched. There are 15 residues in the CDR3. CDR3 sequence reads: CASRGQGNSNQPQHF. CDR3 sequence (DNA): TGTGCCAGCAGGGGACAGGGGAATAGCAATCAGCCCCAGCATTTT.

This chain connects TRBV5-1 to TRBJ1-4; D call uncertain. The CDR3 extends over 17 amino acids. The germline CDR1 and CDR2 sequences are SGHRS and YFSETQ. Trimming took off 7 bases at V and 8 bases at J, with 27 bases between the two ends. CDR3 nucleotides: TGCGCCAGCCCATTCCCCCAGATAACAGCCCCGAGGGAAAAACTGTTTTTT. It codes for CASPFPQITAPREKLFF.